A single sample is the source of the 30 T cell receptor beta chains below, sequenced in a study of cytotoxic CD8 clonotypes in ibrutinib-treated CLL. The protocol was immunoSEQ multiplex PCR, while the TCRdb copy is restricted to in-frame clones and leaves out a portion. This sample has some 130,000 clones, with 76% found just once. The starting material was PBMCs, obtained after 24 months of ibrutinib treatment. The source of these receptors is a human donor with chronic lymphocytic leukemia.

As regards this clone: An end of the junction does not agree with germline; a read error may underlie this. The V and J genes are TRBV7-9 and TRBJ2-1, with D perhaps matching TRBD1 or TRBD2 (5 bases each). The CDR3 loop spans 10 amino acids. CDR1 and CDR2 (germline): SEHNR, FQNEAQ (reference sequence). CDR3 loop: CASRGTGVVF. CDR3 in DNA: TGTGCCAGCAGGGGGACCGGCGTAGTCTTC.

Only one count was recorded for this clone. The chain has TRBV9 and TRBJ2-3; TRBD1 is a possible D gene (5 bases). With 4 bases removed from V and 0 bases from J, the gap between germline ends came to 12 bases. This CDR3 has 15 residues. Germline CDR1 and CDR2: SGDLS and YYNGEE. The DNA for the CDR3 is TGTGCCAGCAGCCTCGAAGGGGCTAGCACAGATACGCAGTATTTT. Its translation: CASSLEGASTDTQYF.

This clone has a handful of counts. This chain joins TRBV19 and TRBJ1-2; D not resolved. The CDR3 length is 11 residues. CDR1 LNHDA and CDR2 SQIVND come from the germline V gene (reference sequence). V was pared by 10 bases and J by 2 bases, with 8 bases between. This CDR3 reads CATSENYGYTF. CDR3 nucleotides: TGTGCCACATCGGAGAACTATGGCTACACCTTC.

This chain joins TRBV11-3 and TRBJ1-1; unclear D gene. This CDR3 region has 13 residues. Per the germline V gene, CDR1 is SGHNT and CDR2 is YENEEA. With 5 bases removed from V and 1 base from J, the gap between germline ends came to 8 bases. CDR3 loop: CASSTYTNTEAFF. The CDR3 DNA sequence: TGTGCCAGCAGCACCTACACGAACACTGAAGCTTTCTTT.

This chain links TRBV10-2 with TRBJ2-1; D is uncertain. Germline V gene lookup returns CDR1 WSHSY and CDR2 SAAADI. The CDR3 runs to 11 residues. The V and J ends lost 5 bases and 8 bases respectively, with 7 bases between them. The CDR3 reads CASSQGHEQFF. CDR3 sequence (DNA): TGCGCCAGCAGTCAAGGGCATGAGCAGTTCTTC.

V usage is TRBV19 and J usage is TRBJ2-1; 10 positions agree with TRBD2. The germline gives CDR1 LNHDA, CDR2 SQIVND (reference sequence). V gave up 7 bases and J gave up 10 bases; unmatched junction bases: 10. The CDR3 loop spans 14 amino acids. The CDR3 loop reads CASTSPSGGAEQFF. Written as DNA, the CDR3 is TGTGCCAGTACATCCCCCAGCGGGGGGGCGGAGCAGTTCTTC.

This clone is a singleton in its sample. V is TRBV10-1 and J is TRBJ1-1; maybe TRBD1 (6 bases). Deletions cut 0 bases from V and 4 bases from J, with 15 bases between. Germline CDR1 reads WNHNN; CDR2 reads SYGVQD (reference sequence). The CDR3 runs to 16 residues. DNA for the CDR3: TGCGCCAGCAGTGAGTCGGGCCAGGGGTCGGGCACTGAAGCTTTCTTT. This gives the protein CASSESGQGSGTEAFF.

The CDR3 nucleotides are TGCGCCAGCAGCCAAGAATTGGTAGATTCCTACGAGCAGTACTTC. Translating gives CASSQELVDSYEQYF. The chain uses TRBV4-3 and TRBJ2-5; D is unclear. Matching the DNA end better, TRBJ2-7 makes the J call doubtful. This CDR3 has 15 residues. Per the germline V gene, CDR1 is LGHNA and CDR2 is YSLEER.

This chain links TRBV27 with TRBJ1-1; D perhaps matches TRBD1 (5 bases). CDR1 MNHEY and CDR2 SMNVEV come from the germline V gene (reference sequence). The CDR3 has 14 amino acids. With 3 bases removed from V and 4 bases from J, the gap between germline ends came to 12 bases. The CDR3 sequence is CASSFGQTVTEAFF. CDR3 in DNA: TGTGCCAGCAGTTTTGGACAAACTGTCACTGAAGCTTTCTTT.

Here the CDR3 reads CASSTRQGAKETQYF. DNA of the CDR3: TGCGCCAGCAGCACGAGACAGGGGGCGAAGGAGACCCAGTACTTC. V is TRBV5-1 and J is TRBJ2-5, with TRBD1 matching 10 bases. V trimming: 4 bases; J trimming: 5 bases; junction bases outside the gene matches: 8. The CDR3 is 15 residues long. The germline gives CDR1 SGHRS, CDR2 YFSETQ. The full variable domain, in which reference TRBV5-1 and TRBJ2-5 provide the parts outside the CDR3, is KAGVTQTPRYLIKTRGQQVTLSCSPISGHRSVSWYQQTPGQGLQFLFEYFSETQRNKGNFPGRFSGRQFSNSRSEMNVSTLELGDSALYLCASSTRQGAKETQYFGPGTRLLVL.

The rearrangement joins TRBV20-1 to TRBJ1-2; D uncertain. Germline CDR1 reads DFQATT; CDR2 reads SNEGSKA (reference sequence). V was shortened by 6 bases and J by 6 bases, with 11 bases between the two germline ends. This CDR3 comprises 11 residues. The CDR3 sequence is CSARQRDGYTF. As DNA, the CDR3 is TGCAGTGCCCGCCAACGCGATGGCTACACCTTC.

The rearrangement joins TRBV7-3 to TRBJ1-5; no definite D call. The germline CDR1 and CDR2 sequences are SGHTA and FQGTGA. The CDR3 has 13 amino acids. The V end was cut by 0 bases, the J end by 6 bases, with 6 bases between. The CDR3 coding sequence is TGTGCCAGCAGCTTAACTGTTGGTCAGCCCCAGCATTTT. Amino acids: CASSLTVGQPQHF.

The V gene is TRBV9, the J gene TRBJ2-5, with 10 positions matching TRBD2. V shed 4 bases and J 3 bases; nucleotides not matched to a gene: 6. Germline CDR1 is SGDLS and CDR2 is YYNGEE. CDR3 length: 15 residues. The CDR3 reads CASSSLSGREETQYF. As DNA, the CDR3 is TGTGCCAGCAGCTCGCTCAGCGGGAGGGAAGAGACCCAGTACTTC.

The rearrangement uses TRBV18 and TRBJ2-1, with 9 bases that match TRBD1. This CDR3 has 16 residues. Unmatched junction bases numbered 8, after V lost 0 bases and J lost 8 bases. Germline V gene lookup returns CDR1 KGHSH and CDR2 LQKENI. CDR3 amino acids: CASSPPRTGDRDEQFF. The CDR3 DNA reads TGTGCCAGCTCACCACCTAGGACAGGGGATAGGGATGAGCAGTTCTTC.

The CDR3 DNA follows: TGTGCCAGCAGCAAGATCCTCGGGGAGACCCAGTACTTC. The encoded protein is CASSKILGETQYF. The gene calls are TRBV5-6 and TRBJ2-5; D remains unclear. CDR3 length: 13 residues. Trimming left V 4 bases short and J 5 bases short, with 12 bases between. The V gene's germline CDR1 is SGHDT and CDR2 YYEEEE.

This clone was detected only once. The chain employs TRBV7-2 and TRBJ2-5; the D is unclear. Trimming took off 5 bases at V and 5 bases at J, with 15 bases between the two ends. The CDR3 spans 14 residues. The germline V gene encodes CDR1 SGHTA and CDR2 FQGNSA. In DNA, the CDR3 is TGTGCCAGCAGCCTCGGGCAGGTGGGGGAGACCCAGTACTTC. Protein: CASSLGQVGETQYF.

This rearrangement joins TRBV29-1 to TRBJ1-2, with a weak D call TRBD1 (5 bases). V shed 4 bases and J shed 6 bases, with 6 bases lying between them. CDR1 is SQVTM and CDR2 is ANQGSEA in the germline V gene. The CDR3 is 10 residues long. CDR3 nucleotides: TGCAGCGTTGGACAGAATGGCTACACCTTC. Its translation: CSVGQNGYTF.

V and J are TRBV25-1 and TRBJ1-2, with TRBD1 as a possible D gene (6 bases). Germline CDR1 and CDR2: MGHDK and SYGVNS. The V end lost 6 bases, the J end lost 8 bases, and 22 bases lay between the germline ends. The CDR3 runs to 15 residues. CDR3 sequence: CASREAGDSAWGYTF. CDR3 DNA sequence: TGTGCCAGCAGGGAGGCAGGGGACTCGGCATGGGGCTACACCTTC.

The chain combines TRBV20-1 with TRBJ2-7; D is perhaps TRBD1 (5 bases). CDR3 length equals 11 residues. Per germline, CDR1 DFQATT and CDR2 SNEGSKA (reference sequence). The ends were cut back, 6 bases at V and 4 bases at J, with 10 bases in the middle. The CDR3 region is CSAQGPYEQYF. CDR3 in DNA: TGCAGTGCCCAGGGTCCTTACGAGCAGTACTTC.

This rearrangement joins TRBV19 to TRBJ2-1; 8 bases are shared with TRBD2. The germline gives CDR1 LNHDA, CDR2 SQIVND (reference sequence). The ends lost 5 bases at V and 5 bases at J; junction bases unmatched: 5. The CDR3 spans 14 residues. The CDR3 region is CASSPREGHNEQFF. The CDR3 region has the DNA TGTGCCAGTAGTCCCCGGGAGGGACACAATGAGCAGTTCTTC.

The chain joins TRBV10-1 to TRBJ1-5, with D perhaps TRBD1 (6 bases). Per germline, CDR1 WNHNN and CDR2 SYGVQD (reference sequence). CDR3 length: 16 amino acids. The V end was cut by 3 bases, the J end by 0 bases, with 12 bases between. This CDR3 is CASSDGGSYSNQPQHF. As DNA, the CDR3 is TGCGCCAGCAGTGATGGGGGCAGCTATAGCAATCAGCCCCAGCATTTT.

This clone was found once. The chain couples TRBV6-4 to TRBJ2-1; D is undetermined. V gave up 2 bases and J gave up 4 bases, with 6 bases separating them. Germline values: CDR1 MRHNA, CDR2 SNTAGT. The CDR3 is 13 amino acids. The CDR3 sequence is CASSDVDYNEQFF. In nucleotides, the CDR3 is TGTGCCAGCAGTGACGTGGATTACAATGAGCAGTTCTTC.

The J gene is TRBJ2-3, the V gene TRBV27; 9 nucleotides align to TRBD2. The CDR3 consists of 14 residues. Germline loops: CDR1 MNHEY, CDR2 SMNVEV (reference sequence). The V segment lost 3 bases and the J segment 5 bases; nucleotides outside the gene matches: 3. In nucleotides, the CDR3 is TGTGCCAGCAGTTTCCTGCGGGGGGGAGATACGCAGTATTTT. Translated: CASSFLRGGDTQYF.

J is TRBJ1-2 and V is TRBV10-3; D is uncertain. With 4 bases removed from V and 1 base from J, the gap between germline ends came to 7 bases. The CDR3 consists of 13 residues. The germline CDR1 and CDR2 sequences are ENHRY and SYGVKD. The CDR3 nucleotides read TGTGCCATCAGTGGTGGCAGTAACTATGGCTACACCTTC. This translates into CAISGGSNYGYTF.

The CDR3 sequence: CASSARGSTDTQYF. The CDR3 bases are TGTGCCAGCTCGGCTCGGGGGAGCACAGATACGCAGTATTTT. The J gene is TRBJ2-3, the V gene TRBV6-4; D possibly corresponds to TRBD2 (6 bases). CDR3 length: 14 residues. CDR1 is MRHNA and CDR2 is SNTAGT in the germline V gene. Trimming took off 8 bases at V and 0 bases at J, with 12 bases between the two ends.

The chain's CDR3 is CASSYSRGATGELFF. CDR3 in DNA: TGTGCCAGCAGTTACTCCCGGGGGGCGACCGGGGAGCTGTTTTTT. V gene TRBV6-5 combines with J gene TRBJ2-2, with a tentative D call TRBD2 (7 bases). CDR3 length: 15 residues. V was shortened by 0 bases and J by 5 bases, with 10 bases between the two germline ends. Germline loops: CDR1 MNHEY, CDR2 SVGAGI.

The genes are TRBV7-9 and TRBJ1-4; D uncertain. This CDR3 is 12 amino acids long. In germline, CDR1 is SEHNR, CDR2 FQNEAQ (reference sequence). Trimming shortened V by 4 bases and J by 8 bases, and 8 bases separated the two germline ends. The CDR3, as DNA: TGTGCCAGCAGCTCACAAGGGGAAAAACTGTTTTTT. Its protein is CASSSQGEKLFF.

The genes are TRBV18 and TRBJ2-7, with D tentatively TRBD2 (6 bases). This CDR3 has 14 residues. Trimming removed 3 bases at V and 3 bases at J, with 12 bases between. Germline CDR1 reads KGHSH; CDR2 reads LQKENI. In nucleotides, the CDR3 is TGTGCCAGCTCACCGCGGGTAGCGGACTACGAGCAGTACTTC. It is translated as CASSPRVADYEQYF.

At least ten counts were recorded for this clone. The chain joins TRBV2 to TRBJ2-7; weak D call: TRBD2 (6 bases). This CDR3 contains 15 residues. From germline, CDR1 is SNHLY and CDR2 FYNNEI. V shed 2 bases and J shed 3 bases, with 14 bases lying between them. In DNA form, the CDR3 reads TGTGCCAGCAGTGAAAGGGTAGCGGCCCTCTACGAGCAGTACTTC. Its translation is CASSERVAALYEQYF.

The V gene is TRBV11-2, the J gene TRBJ2-7; 12 nucleotides line up with TRBD1. In germline, CDR1 is SGHAT, CDR2 FQNNGV. The CDR3 runs 18 residues. The junction had 10 bases not matched to a gene; V was cut back by 1 base and J by 3 bases. The CDR3 nucleotides read TGTGCCAGCAGCTTAGGGTTGGGACAGGGGGCGCAGAGCTACGAGCAGTACTTC. Protein sequence: CASSLGLGQGAQSYEQYF. Complete variable domain (other parts from reference TRBV11-2 and TRBJ2-7): EAGVAQSPRYKIIEKRQSVAFWCNPISGHATLYWYQQILGQGPKLLIQFQNNGVVDDSQLPKDRFSAERLKGVDSTLKIQPAKLEDSAVYLCASSLGLGQGAQSYEQYFGPGTRLTVT.